This T cell receptor beta chain was recovered during a study of blood T cell repertoires in COVID-19. The wider study: Italy, Spain and the United States were the sources of the convalescent and acute COVID-19 samples. The cDNA or gDNA used as material had been derived from T cells, B-cell-depleted T cells, or PBMCs.

Everyone who took part was about 18 to 89 years old, and they came from fewer than 25 US areas. Recovered Cohort 3 donors showed two negative PCRs, clearance, or symptom resolution. Sequenced by immunoSEQ multiplex PCR; TCRdb stores in-frame clones only, minus some. Of some 180,000 clones listed, 75% to 90% are singletons. The germline V gene encodes CDR1 KGHDR and CDR2 SFDVKD. The CDR3 spans 16 residues. Trimming took off 2 bases at V and 1 base at J, with 13 bases between the two ends. The receptor was isolated from a man aged 40-50 years who had recovered from COVID-19. Specimen: PBMCs or T cells enriched from blood (not recorded which). The chain has TRBV24-1 and TRBJ1-2, with D tentatively TRBD1 (5 bases). CDR3 loop: CATSDSSTGRNYGYTF. CDR3 bases: TGTGCCACCAGTGATTCATCAACAGGCCGTAACTATGGCTACACCTTC.